This TCR beta chain is from a study of cytomegalovirus exposure and HLA in healthy donors. The CDR3 runs 15 residues. Germline assignment: CDR1 MGHRA and CDR2 YSYEKL. The V and J ends lost 1 base and 4 bases respectively, with 14 bases between them. In the PCR, 60 Vbeta and 13 Jbeta primers were used. Data came from immunoSEQ multiplex PCR; TCRdb stores just in-frame clones and leaves some out. In the table there are fewer than 90,000 clones, 55% to 80% of which are singletons. Sample: PBMCs. This clonotype was obtained from a middle-aged man in good health and CMV-seropositive. The chain recombines TRBV4-1 with TRBJ2-7; weak D call: TRBD1 (5 bases). The CDR3 coding sequence is TGCGCCAGCAGCCAAGTCGCCCTATCAGGGTACGAGCAGTACTTC. Translated, it gives CASSQVALSGYEQYF.